A selection of T cell receptor beta chains follows, all from one sample in a study of beta chain features in type 1 diabetes. Libraries were prepared by immunoSEQ multiplex PCR; TCRdb keeps only in-frame clonotypes and omits some of them. Among some 270,000 clones listed, roughly a tenth were seen once. Sequences were obtained from naive CD4+ T cells from blood. Source of these receptors: a man younger than 40 with type 1 diabetes. CDR3s include the opening cysteine and the closing phenylalanine or tryptophan. D genes are given only for firm matches. Size is stated for part of the rows, as once, few or many counts, or as a class when the clone is expanded.

>.|TRBV20-1|.|TRBJ2-3
TGCAGTGCTCCCCCGACAGATACGCAGTATTTT
CSAPPTDTQYF
>few|TRBV18|TRBD1|TRBJ1-5
TGTGCCAGCTCGCCGGGACAGGGGAATCAGCCCCAGCATTTT
CASSPGQGNQPQHF
>.|TRBV19|.|TRBJ1-5
TGTGCCAGTAGTCTATCAGGGAATAGCAATCAGCCCCAGCATTTT
CASSLSGNSNQPQHF
>few|TRBV5-4|.|TRBJ2-2
TGTGCCAGCACGAGGGCCAACACCGGGGAGCTGTTTTTT
CASTRANTGELFF
>.|TRBV7-8|TRBD2|TRBJ2-7
TGTGCCAGCAGCTCTCAAGAATGGGGGGGCTCCTACGAGCAGTACTTC
CASSSQEWGGSYEQYF
>.|TRBV18|.|TRBJ2-3
TGTGCCAGCTCACTCCTTTCAGATACGCAGTATTTT
CASSLLSDTQYF
>.|TRBV23-1|TRBD1|TRBJ1-5
TGCGCCAGCAGTCGATATAGAGGGGGCCGCAATCAGCCCCAGCATTTT
CASSRYRGGRNQPQHF
>few|TRBV5-4|TRBD2|TRBJ2-1
TGTGCCAGCGGGCTTGGGGGGGACCTCTCCTACAATGAGCAGTTCTTC
CASGLGGDLSYNEQFF
>.|TRBV20-1|.|TRBJ1-2
TGCAGTGCTAGTATCGGGGGTATTTTGGACTTC
CSASIGGILDF
>few|TRBV18|TRBD1|TRBJ1-4
TGTGCCAGCTCACTCTATTCCACAGGGGGCGGTGAAAAACTGTTTTTT
CASSLYSTGGGEKLFF
>few|TRBV4-1|TRBD1|TRBJ1-2
TGCGCCAGCAGCCCTGACAGGGGGTCGACCTATGGCTACACCTTC
CASSPDRGSTYGYTF
>few|TRBV5-1|.|TRBJ2-5
TGCGCCAGCAGCTTTGGATCGGGAGAGACCCAGTACTTC
CASSFGSGETQYF
>.|TRBV11-2|TRBD2|TRBJ2-1
TGTGCCAGCGGGCGGGGGGGAGGCAATGAGCAGTTCTTC
CASGRGGGNEQFF
>.|TRBV5-4|TRBD1|TRBJ1-1
TGTGCCAGCAGCTTGGGGGGACAGCTGAACACTGAAGCTTTCTTT
CASSLGGQLNTEAFF
>few|TRBV18|.|TRBJ2-7
TGTGCCAGCTCACCCGCGACAGGTTACGAGCAGTACTTC
CASSPATGYEQYF
>few|TRBV7-9|TRBD1|TRBJ1-5
TGTGCCAGCAGCTCAGACAGGGGGCATAGCAATCAGCCCCAGCATTTT
CASSSDRGHSNQPQHF
>few|TRBV7-3|TRBD2|TRBJ2-1
TGTGCCAGCAGCACAACGGCGGGGGGATACAATGAGCAGTTCTTC
CASSTTAGGYNEQFF
>.|TRBV2|.|TRBJ2-3
TGTGCCAGCAGAGCACGAGAAACGCAGTATTTT
CASRARETQYF
>few|TRBV11-3|.|TRBJ1-1
TGTGCCAGCAGCTTAATTCCGGGTACTGAAGCTTTCTTT
CASSLIPGTEAFF
>.|TRBV6-5|TRBD1|TRBJ2-7
TGTGCCAGCAGTTACTCGAGTAGGGGGCTATCGTACGAGCAGTACTTC
CASSYSSRGLSYEQYF
>few|TRBV18|TRBD1|TRBJ1-2
TGTGCCAGCTCACCGGACAGGAGCTATGGCTACACCTTC
CASSPDRSYGYTF